Presented here are 28 T cell receptor beta chains from one specimen sequenced in a study of early T cells in non-severe SARS-CoV-2 infection. TCRdb fed the 5' RACE reads into MiXCR, producing one record per CDR3 protein. This table has 80,000 to 95,000 distinct CDR3 sequences, roughly 14% appearing once. Sequenced material: whole blood. These TCRs come from an adult who was a healthcare worker with PCR-confirmed SARS-CoV-2 infection or an uninfected control (not recorded which).

This clonotype occurred many times. The chain carries TRBV5-1 and TRBJ2-1, with D possibly TRBD1 on 6 matching bases. Trimming pared 0 bases from V and 4 bases from J, leaving 11 bases between. Germline assignment: CDR1 SGHRS and CDR2 YFSETQ. This CDR3 spans 15 amino acids. CDR3 loop: CASSLVPTGYNEQFF. The CDR3 coding sequence is TGCGCCAGCAGCTTGGTCCCGACAGGTTACAATGAGCAGTTCTTC.

The chain is built from TRBV12-3 or TRBV12-4 and TRBJ1-1, with D unclear. CDR3 length: 11 residues. CDR3 sequence: CAAGENTEAFF. As DNA, the CDR3 is TGTGCTGCGGGAGAGAACACTGAAGCTTTCTTT.

In this sample, this clonotype turned up many times. The chain combines TRBV20-1 with TRBJ2-5, with 7 bases lining up with TRBD2. The CDR3 has 20 amino acids. V was pared by 2 bases and J by 0 bases, with 21 bases of the junction left unmatched. Germline CDR1 and CDR2: DFQATT and SNEGSKA (reference sequence). This CDR3 reads CSARRSGIRGLTSDQETQYF. The CDR3 region has the DNA TGCAGTGCTAGAAGAAGTGGTATCCGTGGGCTAACTAGCGACCAAGAGACCCAGTACTTC.

This clonotype was observed at least ten times. V usage is TRBV29-1 and J usage is TRBJ2-3; D may be TRBD2 (5 bases). The CDR3 spans 13 residues. V shed 2 bases and J shed 5 bases, with 11 bases lying between them. Germline lookup yields CDR1 SQVTM and CDR2 ANQGSEA. CDR3 sequence: CSVEKGAVDTQYF. In DNA, the CDR3 is TGCAGCGTTGAAAAGGGAGCAGTAGATACGCAGTATTTT.

This clonotype showed up many times. The chain couples TRBV11-2 to TRBJ1-4; maybe TRBD1 (6 bases). The CDR3 is 16 residues long. The germline V gene encodes CDR1 SGHAT and CDR2 FQNNGV. The V end was cut by 2 bases, the J end by 0 bases, with 10 bases between. CDR3 sequence: CASSLTGTSTNEKLFF. The CDR3 nucleotides read TGTGCCAGCAGCTTAACAGGGACATCAACTAATGAAAAACTGTTTTTT.

This chain links TRBV10-2 with TRBJ2-4; 12 positions match TRBD2. J gave up 5 bases and V 4 bases, and 9 bases lay outside the gene matches. In germline, CDR1 is WSHSY, CDR2 SAAADI. The CDR3 has 17 residues. CDR3 DNA: TGCGCCAGCAGTGTCCTAGCGGGGGGGCCGGGCGAAAACATTCAGTACTTC. Translated, it gives CASSVLAGGPGENIQYF.

Comments on this clonotype: With a much larger clone just one base away, this may be a read error. The genes are TRBV18 and TRBJ2-7; D possibly corresponds to TRBD1 (6 bases). The CDR3 totals 15 residues. Trimming removed 4 bases at V and 1 base at J, with 14 bases between. Germline V gene lookup returns CDR1 KGHSH and CDR2 LQKENI. CDR3 bases: TGTGCCAGCTCACAGAACAGGGACCCGTCCTACGAGCAGTACGTC. Translating gives CASSQNRDPSYEQYV.

In this sample, this clonotype turned up many times. The chain recombines TRBV3-1 with TRBJ2-6; 8 bases line up with TRBD1. CDR1 and CDR2 from the germline V gene are LGHDT and YNNKEL (reference sequence). V gave up 2 bases and J gave up 0 bases; unmatched junction bases: 6. CDR3 size: 18 residues. The CDR3 DNA is TGTGCCAGCAGCCAAACCGGGACAGGAGCCTCTGGGGCCAACGTCCTGACTTTC. Its translation: CASSQTGTGASGANVLTF.

CDR3 protein: CASSERTGLYGELFF. The CDR3 bases are TGCGCCAGCAGTGAAAGGACAGGGTTGTACGGGGAGCTGTTTTTT. The V and J genes are TRBV10-2 and TRBJ2-2, with TRBD1 matching over 8 bases. This CDR3 has 15 residues. Germline V gene data show CDR1 as WSHSY and CDR2 as SAAADI. The junction had 7 bases not matched to a gene; V was cut back by 3 bases and J by 7 bases.

This clonotype came up a few times. The rearrangement joins TRBV7-2 to TRBJ2-1, with D perhaps being TRBD1 or TRBD2 (5 bases each). With 5 bases removed from V and 3 bases from J, the gap between germline ends came to 17 bases. The V gene's germline CDR1 is SGHTA and CDR2 FQGNSA. The CDR3 is 16 residues long. In nucleotides, the CDR3 is TGTGCCAGCAGCCCTGGGACCTTCGCGGGCTACAATGAGCAGTTCTTC. Protein sequence: CASSPGTFAGYNEQFF.

This clonotype was observed many times. V and J are TRBV18 and TRBJ2-5; D is uncertain. Germline CDR1 reads KGHSH; CDR2 reads LQKENI. The V and J ends lost 3 bases and 2 bases respectively, with 4 bases between them. The CDR3 sequence is 12 residues long. As DNA, the CDR3 is TGTGCCAGCTCACCGGTACAAGAGACCCAGTACTTC. It codes for CASSPVQETQYF.

This clonotype was counted ten times or more. The chain couples TRBV7-8 to TRBJ2-5; the D is unclear. The germline gives CDR1 SGHVS, CDR2 FQNEAQ. The CDR3 is made up of 14 amino acids. The V end was cut by 2 bases, the J end by 2 bases, with 9 bases between. CDR3 coding DNA: TGTGCCAGCAGCTTAATGGCGCGTCAAGAGACCCAGTACTTC. Encoded protein: CASSLMARQETQYF.

V and J are TRBV9 and TRBJ2-5; D call uncertain. This CDR3 comprises 14 residues. Germline CDR1 is SGDLS and CDR2 is YYNGEE. V lost 3 bases to trimming and J lost 2 bases, with 11 bases between them. The CDR3 region is CASSAGSYQETQYF. CDR3 nucleotide sequence: TGTGCCAGCAGCGCCGGGTCCTATCAAGAGACCCAGTACTTC.

This clonotype was counted at least ten times. The chain couples TRBV19 to TRBJ2-2; 9 nucleotides agree with TRBD1. The junction had 2 bases not matched to a gene; V was cut back by 4 bases and J by 2 bases. This CDR3 region has 15 residues. The germline V gene has CDR1 LNHDA and CDR2 SQIVND (reference sequence). CDR3 nucleotide sequence: TGTGCCAGTAGTAAGGACAGGGGAAACACCGGGGAGCTGTTTTTT. Translation gives CASSKDRGNTGELFF.

This clonotype was detected only a few times. The V call is TRBV7-2, the J call TRBJ2-2; 14 positions match TRBD2. After removal of 3 bases from V and 1 base from J, the junction contained 10 bases not matched to a gene. Germline assignment: CDR1 SGHTA and CDR2 FQGNSA. The CDR3 loop spans 20 amino acids. CDR3 sequence reads: CASSLLTSGGARLNTGELFF. Here the CDR3 DNA reads TGTGCCAGCAGCTTGCTGACTAGCGGGGGGGCCCGGCTGAACACCGGGGAGCTGTTTTTT.

This chain links TRBV11-2 with TRBJ1-4; 7 bases align to TRBD1. V shed 0 bases and J 9 bases; nucleotides not matched to a gene: 7. The CDR3 spans 15 residues. CDR1 and CDR2 from the germline V gene are SGHAT and FQNNGV. CDR3 DNA sequence: TGTGCCAGCAGCTTAGATCTTGGGACAGAAAAAAAACTGTTTTTT. Its protein product is CASSLDLGTEKKLFF.

In this sample, this clonotype turned up many times. The chain carries TRBV7-9 and TRBJ1-1; no firm D call. V lost 5 bases, J lost 0 bases, and 13 bases lay in between. This CDR3 spans 15 amino acids. Germline CDR1 SEHNR, CDR2 FQNEAQ (reference sequence). CDR3 DNA: TGTGCCAGCAGCCCGAATGCCCGATTGAACACTGAAGCTTTCTTT. This translates into CASSPNARLNTEAFF.

The V and J genes are TRBV6-1 and TRBJ2-3; D uncertain. The germline V gene has CDR1 MNHNS and CDR2 SASEGT. This CDR3 contains 12 residues. Trimming pared 5 bases from V and 2 bases from J, leaving 5 bases between. The CDR3 region has the DNA TGTGCCAGCAGTTACACCACAGATACGCAGTATTTT. This gives the protein CASSYTTDTQYF.

The chain recombines TRBV21-1 with TRBJ2-7; the table's D call, TRBD1, has no DNA check behind it. TRBV21-1 constitutes a pseudogene. This CDR3 is built from 14 residues. The CDR3 reads CASTYRDSSYEQYV. The CDR3 DNA follows: TGTGCCAGCACCTACCGGGACAGCTCCTACGAGCAGTACGTC.

This chain links TRBV20-1 with TRBJ2-3; 8 bases align to TRBD2. Germline V CDR1 and CDR2: DFQATT, SNEGSKA (reference sequence). The CDR3 spans 15 residues. V lost 1 base, J lost 4 bases, and 7 bases stayed unmatched. CDR3 nucleotides: TGCAGTGCTAGAGGGCCCAGCGGGGGTGCAGATACGCAGTATTTT. This codes for CSARGPSGGADTQYF.

This chain uses TRBV24-1 with TRBJ2-2, with a possible D match to TRBD1 (7 bases). The CDR3 length is 16 residues. Per the germline V gene, CDR1 is KGHDR and CDR2 is SFDVKD. Trimming removed 0 bases at V and 3 bases at J, with 10 bases between. The CDR3 loop reads CATSDLQGGDTGELFF. The CDR3 DNA is TGTGCCACCAGTGATTTGCAGGGGGGAGACACCGGGGAGCTGTTTTTT.

The chain uses TRBV2 and TRBJ2-4; TRBD1 aligns across 9 bases. V was clipped by 6 bases and J by 8 bases; unmatched bases: 8. The CDR3 length is 14 residues. Germline V gives CDR1 SNHLY, CDR2 FYNNEI. In DNA form, the CDR3 reads TGTGCCAGCAGCTACACAGGGGGCATGGACATTCAGTACTTC. Translation: CASSYTGGMDIQYF.

The V call is TRBV28, the J call TRBJ2-4; no firm D call. Between the trimmed V and J ends, which lost 6 bases and 0 bases, there was a span of 9 bases. Germline V gives CDR1 MDHEN, CDR2 SYDVKM. CDR3 length equals 14 residues. DNA of the CDR3: TGTGCCAGCAGGGCTAAGCTAGCCAAAAACATTCAGTACTTC. Amino acid sequence: CASRAKLAKNIQYF.

This clonotype has at least ten counts. The chain links TRBV6-6 to TRBJ2-5; D might be TRBD1 (8 bases). The CDR3 totals 15 residues. V lost 5 bases, J lost 3 bases, and 16 bases lay in between. Germline loops: CDR1 MNHNY, CDR2 SVGAGI (reference sequence). The CDR3 is CASSKDRGGKETQYF. The CDR3 DNA reads TGTGCCAGCAGTAAAGACAGGGGAGGGAAAGAGACCCAGTACTTC.

J is TRBJ1-3 and V is TRBV3-1; no reliable D call. Trimming removed 4 bases from V and 4 bases from J, with 8 bases in between. This CDR3 spans 13 amino acids. The germline CDR1 and CDR2 sequences are LGHDT and YNNKEL (reference sequence). This CDR3 is CASSLPVGNTIYF. The CDR3 DNA reads as TGTGCCAGCAGCCTCCCCGTCGGAAACACCATATATTTT.

This clonotype was observed a handful of times. The chain is built from TRBV7-8 and TRBJ2-7, with TRBD1 matching 8 bases. The CDR3 is 15 residues long. V shed 1 base, J shed 2 bases, and the junction held 4 bases outside the gene matches. CDR1 is SGHVS, CDR2 FQNEAQ, per germline. In nucleotides, the CDR3 is TGTGCCAGCAGCTTAGTGGCAGGGGGCGCCTACGAGCAGTACGTC. This sequence encodes CASSLVAGGAYEQYV.

This clonotype turned up a few times. This chain joins TRBV27 and TRBJ2-7; TRBD2 matches at 12 bases. Germline trimming cut 3 bases from V and 3 bases from J; bases unmatched to any gene: 0. The CDR3 length is 14 residues. From germline, CDR1 is MNHEY and CDR2 SMNVEV (reference sequence). CDR3 nucleotides: TGTGCCAGCAGTTTGACTAGCGGGGGCTACGAGCAGTACGTC. Its translation is CASSLTSGGYEQYV.

This clonotype appeared a few times. The chain uses TRBV29-1 and TRBJ1-4; 9 positions match TRBD1. Germline trimming cut 3 bases from V and 8 bases from J; bases unmatched to any gene: 7. The length of the CDR3 is 14 residues. In germline, CDR1 is SQVTM, CDR2 ANQGSEA. The CDR3 DNA reads TGCAGCGTTGACCGGGACAGGGTAGGGGAAAAACTGTTTTTT. It translates to CSVDRDRVGEKLFF.